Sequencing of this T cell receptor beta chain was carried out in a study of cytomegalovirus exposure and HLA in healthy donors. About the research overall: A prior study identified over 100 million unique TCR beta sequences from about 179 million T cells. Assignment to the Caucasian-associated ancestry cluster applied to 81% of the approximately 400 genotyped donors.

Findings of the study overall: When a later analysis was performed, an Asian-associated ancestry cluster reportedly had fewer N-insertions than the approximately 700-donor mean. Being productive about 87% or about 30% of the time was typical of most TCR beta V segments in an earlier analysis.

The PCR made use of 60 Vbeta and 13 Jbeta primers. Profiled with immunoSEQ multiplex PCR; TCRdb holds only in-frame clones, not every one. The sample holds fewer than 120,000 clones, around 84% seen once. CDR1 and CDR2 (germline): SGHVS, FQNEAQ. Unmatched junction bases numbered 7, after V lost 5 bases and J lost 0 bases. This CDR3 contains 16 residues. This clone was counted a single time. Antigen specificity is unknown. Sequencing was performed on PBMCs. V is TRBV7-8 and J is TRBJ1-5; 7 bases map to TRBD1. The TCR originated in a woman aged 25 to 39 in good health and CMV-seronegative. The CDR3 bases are TGTGCCAGCAGCGCCGAGACAGGGTATAGCAATCAGCCCCAGCATTTT. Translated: CASSAETGYSNQPQHF.